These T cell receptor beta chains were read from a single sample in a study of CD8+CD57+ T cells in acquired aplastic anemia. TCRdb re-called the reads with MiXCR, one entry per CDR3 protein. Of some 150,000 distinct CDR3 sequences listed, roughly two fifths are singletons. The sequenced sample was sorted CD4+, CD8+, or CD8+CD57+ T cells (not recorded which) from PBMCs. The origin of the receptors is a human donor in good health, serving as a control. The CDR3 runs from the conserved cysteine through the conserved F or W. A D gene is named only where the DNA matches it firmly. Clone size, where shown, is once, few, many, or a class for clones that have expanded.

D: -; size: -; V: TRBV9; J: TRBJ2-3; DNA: TGTGCCAGCAGCCAGGCGGCGGGTTCCCGAACAGATACGCAGTATTTT; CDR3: CASSQAAGSRTDTQYF
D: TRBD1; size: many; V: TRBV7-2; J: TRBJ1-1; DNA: TGTGCCAGCAGCTTCAGGGGGCAGGCGGGAAATGAAGCTTTCTTT; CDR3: CASSFRGQAGNEAFF
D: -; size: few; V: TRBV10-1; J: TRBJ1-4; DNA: TGCGCCAGCAGTGAAGACAGAAGGTATGAAAAACTGTTTTTT; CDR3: CASSEDRRYEKLFF
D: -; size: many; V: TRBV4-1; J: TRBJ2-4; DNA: TGCGCCAGCAGCCAAACCCTTGACAGGCAACGTTACATTCAGTACTTC; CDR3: CASSQTLDRQRYIQYF
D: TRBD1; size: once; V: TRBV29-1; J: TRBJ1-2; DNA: TGCAGCGTTTGGGACAGGGAACGGTATGGCCACACCTTC; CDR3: CSVWDRERYGHTF
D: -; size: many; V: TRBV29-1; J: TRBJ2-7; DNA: TGCAGCGTCAGGGTATCATTCTACGAGCAGTACTTC; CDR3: CSVRVSFYEQYF
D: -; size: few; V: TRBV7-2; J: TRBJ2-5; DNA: TGTGCCAGCAGCTCTGGACAGTTGGAGACCCAGTACTTC; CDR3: CASSSGQLETQYF
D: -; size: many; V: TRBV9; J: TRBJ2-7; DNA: TGTGCCAGCAGCGTAGCTGGCGGGATGGGCGACTACGAGCAGTACTTC; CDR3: CASSVAGGMGDYEQYF
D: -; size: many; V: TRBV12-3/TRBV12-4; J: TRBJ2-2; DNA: TGTGCCAGCAGCCCAGGGGTGTATGACACCGGGGAGCTGTTTTTT; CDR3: CASSPGVYDTGELFF
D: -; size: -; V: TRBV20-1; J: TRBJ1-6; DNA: TGCAGTGCTTCTCGTTCCGAGGCGCCCCTCCACTTT; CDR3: CSASRSEAPLHF
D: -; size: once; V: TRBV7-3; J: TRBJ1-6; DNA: TGTGCCAGCAGCCTGGGGAATAATTCACCCCTCCACTTT; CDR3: CASSLGNNSPLHF